This T cell receptor (beta chain) was retrieved from a study of shared clonotypes between healthy human individuals. TCRdb keeps only in-frame clones here, not all; method: immunoSEQ multiplex PCR. The profile shows around 500,000 clones, approximately 79% of them singletons. This CDR3 is built from 11 residues. From germline, CDR1 is MNHEY and CDR2 SVGAGI. V was cut by 5 bases and J by 4 bases, with 6 bases left in between. The source material was PBMCs. The chain uses TRBV6-5 and TRBJ2-7; possibly TRBD2 for D (6 bases). This TCR derives from a woman between 40 and 55 years old in good health. Some clones in this sample may be carry-over from other donors' samples. CDR3 sequence: CASSGRYEQYF. DNA for the CDR3: TGTGCCAGCAGTGGGAGGTACGAGCAGTACTTC.